This T cell receptor (beta chain) was recovered during a study of identifying expanded T cells in peripheral blood. Notes on this clone: Its antigen is not known.

Produced via immunoSEQ multiplex PCR; TCRdb's table is partial and in-frame only. Of tens of thousands of clones listed, 70% to 90% are singletons. Germline V lookup: CDR1 SGDLS, CDR2 YYNGEE. V dropped 0 bases and J dropped 6 bases, with 10 bases sitting between them. CDR3 size: 14 residues. Study results and limitations: Technical replicates showed about 1.2 changed clones; two weeks about 16; four weeks 19. Variance in clone template counts between roughly two-week samples significantly increased with total template count across all healthy donors.

This TCR was recovered from a person aged 18 to 70 in good health. The sample was blood. This chain joins TRBV9 and TRBJ1-5; tentative D call: TRBD1 (5 bases). The CDR3 DNA reads TGTGCCAGCAGCGTAGCGGGGGGAGGTCAGCCCCAGCATTTT. The encoded protein is CASSVAGGGQPQHF.